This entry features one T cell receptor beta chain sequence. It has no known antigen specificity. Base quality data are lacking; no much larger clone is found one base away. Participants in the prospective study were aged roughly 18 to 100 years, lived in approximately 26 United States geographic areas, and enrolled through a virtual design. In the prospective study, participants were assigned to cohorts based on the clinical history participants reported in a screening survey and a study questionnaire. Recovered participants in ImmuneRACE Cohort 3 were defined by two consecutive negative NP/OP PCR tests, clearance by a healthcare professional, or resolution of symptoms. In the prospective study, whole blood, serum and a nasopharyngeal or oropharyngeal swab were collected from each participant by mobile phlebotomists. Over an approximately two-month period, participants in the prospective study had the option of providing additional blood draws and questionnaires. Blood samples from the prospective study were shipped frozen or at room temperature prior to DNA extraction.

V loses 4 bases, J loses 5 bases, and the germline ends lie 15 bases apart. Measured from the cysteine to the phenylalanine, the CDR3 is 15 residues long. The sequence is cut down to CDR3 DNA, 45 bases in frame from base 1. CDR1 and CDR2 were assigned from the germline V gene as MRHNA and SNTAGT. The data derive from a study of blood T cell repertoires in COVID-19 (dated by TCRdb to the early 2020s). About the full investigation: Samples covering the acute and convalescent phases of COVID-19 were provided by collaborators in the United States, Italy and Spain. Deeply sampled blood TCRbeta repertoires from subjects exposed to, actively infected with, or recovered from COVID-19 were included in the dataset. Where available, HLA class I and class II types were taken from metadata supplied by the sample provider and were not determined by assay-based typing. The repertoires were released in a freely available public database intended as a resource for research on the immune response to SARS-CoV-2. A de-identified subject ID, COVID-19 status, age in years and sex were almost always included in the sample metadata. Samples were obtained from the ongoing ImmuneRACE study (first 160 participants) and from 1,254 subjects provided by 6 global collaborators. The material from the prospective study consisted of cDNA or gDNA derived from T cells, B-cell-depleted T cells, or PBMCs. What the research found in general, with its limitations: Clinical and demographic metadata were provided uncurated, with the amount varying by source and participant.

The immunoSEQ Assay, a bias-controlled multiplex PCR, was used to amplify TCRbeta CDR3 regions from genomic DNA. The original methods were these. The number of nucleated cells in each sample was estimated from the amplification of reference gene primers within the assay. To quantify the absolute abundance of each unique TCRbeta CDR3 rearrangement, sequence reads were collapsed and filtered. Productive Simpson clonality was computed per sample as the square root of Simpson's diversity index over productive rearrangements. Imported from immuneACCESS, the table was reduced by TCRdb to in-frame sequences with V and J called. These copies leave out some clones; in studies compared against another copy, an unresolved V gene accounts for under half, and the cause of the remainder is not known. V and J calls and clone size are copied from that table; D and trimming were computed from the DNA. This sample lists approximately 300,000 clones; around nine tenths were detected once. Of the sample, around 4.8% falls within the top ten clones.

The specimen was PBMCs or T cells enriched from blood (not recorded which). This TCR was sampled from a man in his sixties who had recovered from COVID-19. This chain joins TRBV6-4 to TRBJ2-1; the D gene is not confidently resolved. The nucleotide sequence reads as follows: TGTGCCAGCAGTGTGAGAGCGAGCTGGGACAATGAGCAGTTCTTC. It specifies CASSVRASWDNEQFF.